This TCR beta chain was obtained from a study of regulatory T cells in long-lasting Graves disease. General study findings and limits: Persistent disease samples used TRBV28, TRBJ1-2 and TRBJ2-5 preferentially.

The CDR3 runs to 16 residues. The V end lost 0 bases, the J end lost 0 bases, and 11 bases lay between the germline ends. The germline gives CDR1 MNHEY, CDR2 SVGEGT. Time point noted: newly diagnosed GD, antithyroid drugs for less than 3 months. PBMC RNA was the source of the TCR library. This clonotype has a handful of counts. Its antigen is currently unknown. iRepertoire HTBI primers and Arm-PCR of CDR3 regions built TCR beta libraries. TCRdb recomputed calls from the multiplex PCR reads with MiXCR, one row per CDR3 protein. Of approximately 560,000 distinct CDR3 sequences in the sample, about 16% are singletons; the top ten hold 12%. The same data also contributed to another study, on T cells in Graves' hyperthyroidism and ophthalmopathy. As that report states: Investigators excluded patients with uncontrolled infection, other autoimmune disease, pregnancy or lactation. Clinical symptoms, serum thyroxine and TRAb, thyroid ultrasound and orbital computed tomography were used for the diagnoses.

This material consisted of peripheral blood mononuclear cells (PBMCs), taken at new diagnosis, from a patient treated with antithyroid drugs. The rearrangement links TRBV6-2 or TRBV6-3 to TRBJ1-1; D unclear. This sequence was found in a man between 18 and 29 years old with Graves disease. The CDR3 sequence is CASSYSSQDLNTEAFF. The CDR3 nucleotides read TGTGCCAGCAGTTACTCCTCTCAGGACCTGAACACTGAAGCTTTCTTT.